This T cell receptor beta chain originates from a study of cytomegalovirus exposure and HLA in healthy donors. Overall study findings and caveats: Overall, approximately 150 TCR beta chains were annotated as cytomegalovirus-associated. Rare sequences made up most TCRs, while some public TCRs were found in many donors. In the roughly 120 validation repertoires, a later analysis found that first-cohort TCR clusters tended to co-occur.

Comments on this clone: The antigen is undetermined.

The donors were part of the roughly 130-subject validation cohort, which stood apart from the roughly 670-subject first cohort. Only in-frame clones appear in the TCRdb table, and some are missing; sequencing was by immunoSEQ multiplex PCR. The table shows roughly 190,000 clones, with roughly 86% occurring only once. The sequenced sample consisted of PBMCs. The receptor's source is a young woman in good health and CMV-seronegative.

CDR3 in DNA: TGTGCCAGCAGCCTCAACAGTGTCCTTAACTATGGCTACACCTTC. As protein: CASSLNSVLNYGYTF. The chain carries TRBV6-6 and TRBJ1-2, with unresolved D. The CDR3 consists of 15 residues. Germline assignment: CDR1 MNHNY and CDR2 SVGAGI (reference sequence). V lost 6 bases and J lost 1, with 15 bases in between.